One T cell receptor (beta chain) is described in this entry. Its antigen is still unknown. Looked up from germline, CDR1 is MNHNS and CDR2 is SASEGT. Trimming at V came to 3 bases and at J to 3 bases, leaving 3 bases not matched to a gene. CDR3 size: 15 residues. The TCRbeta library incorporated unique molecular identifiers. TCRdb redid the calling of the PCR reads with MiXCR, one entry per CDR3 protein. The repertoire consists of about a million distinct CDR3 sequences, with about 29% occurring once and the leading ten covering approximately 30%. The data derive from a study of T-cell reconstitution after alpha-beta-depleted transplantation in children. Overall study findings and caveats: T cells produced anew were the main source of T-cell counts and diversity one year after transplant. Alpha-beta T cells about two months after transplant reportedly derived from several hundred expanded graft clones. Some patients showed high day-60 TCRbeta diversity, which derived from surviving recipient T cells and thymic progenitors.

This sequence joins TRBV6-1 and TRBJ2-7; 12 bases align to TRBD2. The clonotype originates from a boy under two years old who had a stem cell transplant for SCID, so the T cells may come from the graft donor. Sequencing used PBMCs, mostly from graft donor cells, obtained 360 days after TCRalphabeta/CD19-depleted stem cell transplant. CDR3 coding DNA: TGTGCCAGCAGTGATCGACTAGCGGGGGTCTACGAGCAGTACTTC. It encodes CASSDRLAGVYEQYF.